This T cell receptor beta chain was identified in a study of T cells expressing NK-cell markers. The study's findings and limits: In a handful of donors, dominant clonotypes made up about 28.3-65% of CD3+CD56-NKG2C+ cells.

About this clonotype: What it recognizes is unknown.

TCRdb reprocessed the 5' RACE reads; each CDR3 protein has one entry and no DNA is given. The table lists roughly 380,000 distinct CDR3 sequences, with roughly 5.5% in the top ten. This CDR3 is built from 15 residues. Germline V gives CDR1 LGHDT, CDR2 YNNKEL (reference sequence). The receptor comes from a man aged 18-75 years in good health. The chain links TRBV3-1 to TRBJ2-5; TCRdb's D gene call, TRBD1, goes unchecked for lack of DNA. Sequenced input: blood T cells: a sorted CD56 or NKG2C T cell subset, CD4+ or CD8+ T cells, or bulk PBMC T cells (not recorded which). The CDR3 reads CAAGDPGGLGETQYF.